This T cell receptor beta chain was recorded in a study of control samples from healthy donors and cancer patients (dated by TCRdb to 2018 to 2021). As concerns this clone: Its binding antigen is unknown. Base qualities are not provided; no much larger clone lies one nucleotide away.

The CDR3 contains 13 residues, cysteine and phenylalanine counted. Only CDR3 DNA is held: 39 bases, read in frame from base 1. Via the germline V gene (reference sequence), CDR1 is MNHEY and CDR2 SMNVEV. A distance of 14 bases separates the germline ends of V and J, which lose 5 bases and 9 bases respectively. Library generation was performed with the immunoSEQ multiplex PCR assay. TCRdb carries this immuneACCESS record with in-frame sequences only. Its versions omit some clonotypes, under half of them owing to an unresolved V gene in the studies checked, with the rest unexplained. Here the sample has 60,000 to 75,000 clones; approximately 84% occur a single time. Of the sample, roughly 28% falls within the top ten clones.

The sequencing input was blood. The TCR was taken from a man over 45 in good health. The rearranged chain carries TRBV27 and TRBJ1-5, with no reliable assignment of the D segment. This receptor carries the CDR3 CASSRQSLSPQHF. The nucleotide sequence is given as TGTGCCAGCAGTAGACAATCTCTCTCGCCCCAGCATTTT.